This entry lists 16 T cell receptor beta chains sequenced from one sample in a study of T-cell memory formation after mild COVID-19. MiXCR, run by TCRdb on the 5' RACE reads, gives a single entry per CDR3 protein. The sample consists of 350,000 to 500,000 distinct CDR3 sequences, approximately 19% of them appearing once. The specimen was PBMCs or a T cell subset sorted from them (not recorded which). These receptors were obtained from a man younger than 35 who had mild COVID-19 (a few samples of this study predate the infection). Cell type and time point are not known.

This chain joins TRBV7-6 and TRBJ1-5, with D hard to call. CDR3 length: 13 residues. The V gene lost 5 bases and the J gene lost 6 bases, with 11 bases spanning the gap. Germline V gene lookup returns CDR1 SGHVS and CDR2 FNYEAQ. CDR3 in amino acids: CASSPELTQPQHF. For the CDR3, the DNA is TGTGCCAGCAGCCCTGAACTTACTCAGCCCCAGCATTTT. The variable domain in full, with the rest retrieved from reference TRBV7-6 and TRBJ1-5, is GAGVSQSPRYKVTKRGQDVALRCDPISGHVSLYWYRQALGQGPEFLTYFNYEAQQDKSGLPNDRFSAERPEGSISTLTIQRTEQRDSAMYRCASSPELTQPQHFGDGTRLSIL.

This clonotype has just a few counts. This chain links TRBV7-9 with TRBJ1-2; D is uncertain. Trimming pared 1 base from V and 4 bases from J, leaving 10 bases between. Germline CDR1 is SEHNR and CDR2 is FQNEAQ (reference sequence). The CDR3 totals 14 residues. The CDR3 sequence is CASSLDISSYGYTF. The DNA of the CDR3 is TGTGCCAGCAGCTTAGATATATCCTCCTATGGCTACACCTTC.

V and J are TRBV7-2 and TRBJ2-3; D gene uncertain. Trimming took 2 bases from V and 4 from J, leaving 4 bases between them. The CDR3 consists of 12 residues. The V gene's germline CDR1 is SGHTA and CDR2 FQGNSA. Written as DNA, the CDR3 is TGTGCCAGCAGCTTATTCTCAGATACGCAGTATTTT. It specifies CASSLFSDTQYF.

There are many counts of this clonotype. The CDR3 spells CASGGAEAFF. The DNA of the CDR3 is TGTGCGAGTGGTGGCGCTGAAGCTTTCTTT. The rearrangement joins TRBV2 to TRBJ1-1; no reliable D call. The CDR3 spans 10 residues. Germline loops: CDR1 SNHLY, CDR2 FYNNEI.

This clonotype appeared a few times. The chain uses TRBV5-5 and TRBJ1-6, with D hard to call. Trimming removed 0 bases from V and 0 bases from J, with 7 bases in between. The CDR3 contains 16 residues. CDR1 and CDR2 from the germline V gene are SGHKS and YYEKEE (reference sequence). CDR3 coding DNA: TGTGCCAGCAGCTTGGGAGCCAGCTCCTATAATTCACCCCTCCACTTT. Encoded protein: CASSLGASSYNSPLHF.

The sample holds a few counts of this clonotype. The J gene is TRBJ2-1, the V gene TRBV25-1; D might be TRBD1 (5 bases). This CDR3 region has 15 residues. V lost 2 bases, J lost 6 bases, and 14 bases lay in between. Germline V lookup: CDR1 MGHDK, CDR2 SYGVNS. The DNA for the CDR3 is TGTGCCAGCAGTGAAAGGGGTCTTCTCGGCAATGAGCAGTTCTTC. It encodes CASSERGLLGNEQFF.

V and J are TRBV29-1 and TRBJ2-3; D remains unclear. The germline V gene encodes CDR1 SQVTM and CDR2 ANQGSEA. CDR3 length: 15 amino acids. Trimming shortened V by 2 bases and J by 2 bases, and 14 bases separated the two germline ends. CDR3 nucleotides: TGCAGCGTTGAATATTACGTTACCCTCACAGATACGCAGTATTTT. Translation: CSVEYYVTLTDTQYF.

The chain recombines TRBV9 with TRBJ1-1, with D perhaps matching TRBD1 (5 bases). The CDR3 runs to 16 residues. V gave up 4 bases and J gave up 0 bases, with 16 bases separating them. CDR1 is SGDLS, CDR2 YYNGEE, per germline. CDR3: CASSPYGGAMNTEAFF. The CDR3 DNA sequence: TGTGCCAGCAGCCCCTACGGCGGGGCCATGAACACTGAAGCTTTCTTT.

This clonotype has only a few counts. The chain combines TRBV15 with TRBJ2-7; weak D call: TRBD1 (5 bases). CDR1 is LNHNV and CDR2 is YYDKDF in the germline V gene (reference sequence). This CDR3 is 16 amino acids long. V gave up 0 bases and J gave up 3 bases, with 15 bases separating them. The CDR3 DNA is TGTGCCACCAGCAGAGATAAGGGGCCGATATTCTACGAGCAGTACGTC. Translated, it gives CATSRDKGPIFYEQYV.

This clonotype was seen only a few times. This sequence joins TRBV5-1 and TRBJ2-7; D may be TRBD1 (6 bases). This CDR3 has 11 amino acids. Trimming left V 4 bases short and J 7 bases short, with 9 bases between. Germline-derived CDR1 and CDR2 are SGHRS and YFSETQ. The CDR3 nucleotides are TGCGCCAGCAGCGGAACAGGGGAGCAGTACTTC. This sequence encodes CASSGTGEQYF.

The V call is TRBV29-1, the J call TRBJ1-2, with 9 bases that match TRBD1. The CDR3 is made up of 12 amino acids. The V and J ends lost 8 bases and 6 bases, in that order; junction bases with no gene match: 7. Germline CDR1 is SQVTM and CDR2 is ANQGSEA. CDR3 DNA sequence: TGCAGCCACAAAGGGACAGGGAATGGCTACACCTTC. Translation: CSHKGTGNGYTF.

CDR3 bases: TGTGCCACCAGTGACCCCGACCGGGGCGAGCCTCAGCCCCAGCATTTT. It codes for CATSDPDRGEPQPQHF. V usage is TRBV24-1 and J usage is TRBJ1-5; a possible D gene is TRBD1 (5 bases). Per germline, CDR1 KGHDR and CDR2 SFDVKD. The CDR3 has 16 residues. V lost 4 bases to trimming and J lost 6 bases, with 18 bases between them.

In nucleotides, the CDR3 is TGTGCCAGCAGCTGGACTGACACCGGGGAGCTGTTTTTT. It is translated as CASSWTDTGELFF. This chain uses TRBV12-3 or TRBV12-4 with TRBJ2-2; a weak D match, TRBD2 (5 bases). Trimming cost V 6 bases and J 3 bases, with 8 bases left between them. CDR3 size: 13 residues.

The chain employs TRBV27 and TRBJ2-7, with 7 bases aligning to TRBD2. The length of the CDR3 is 18 residues. The trim removed 2 bases at V and 0 bases at J, leaving 13 bases unmatched. Germline CDR1 MNHEY, CDR2 SMNVEV (reference sequence). This chain's CDR3 is CASSLKSPGRESSYEQYF. The CDR3 nucleotides read TGTGCCAGCAGTTTAAAATCCCCCGGGCGGGAGAGCTCCTACGAGCAGTACTTC.

This clonotype was picked up a small number of times. The V and J genes are TRBV7-9 and TRBJ1-1; no clear D. Germline assignment: CDR1 SEHNR and CDR2 FQNEAQ (reference sequence). Between the trimmed V and J ends, which lost 7 bases and 1 base, there was a span of 7 bases. This CDR3 spans 12 amino acids. CDR3 coding DNA: TGTGCCAGCACCCGTACGAACACTGAAGCTTTCTTT. Its protein product is CASTRTNTEAFF.

This clonotype has ten or more counts. The V gene is TRBV4-1, the J gene TRBJ2-2; D not resolved. The germline V and J ends were trimmed by 1 base and 7 bases, with 4 bases remaining between them. The CDR3 sequence is 12 residues long. Germline lookup yields CDR1 MGHRA and CDR2 YSYEKL. The CDR3 region is CASSQVHGELFF. The CDR3 DNA is TGCGCCAGCAGCCAAGTCCACGGGGAGCTGTTTTTT.